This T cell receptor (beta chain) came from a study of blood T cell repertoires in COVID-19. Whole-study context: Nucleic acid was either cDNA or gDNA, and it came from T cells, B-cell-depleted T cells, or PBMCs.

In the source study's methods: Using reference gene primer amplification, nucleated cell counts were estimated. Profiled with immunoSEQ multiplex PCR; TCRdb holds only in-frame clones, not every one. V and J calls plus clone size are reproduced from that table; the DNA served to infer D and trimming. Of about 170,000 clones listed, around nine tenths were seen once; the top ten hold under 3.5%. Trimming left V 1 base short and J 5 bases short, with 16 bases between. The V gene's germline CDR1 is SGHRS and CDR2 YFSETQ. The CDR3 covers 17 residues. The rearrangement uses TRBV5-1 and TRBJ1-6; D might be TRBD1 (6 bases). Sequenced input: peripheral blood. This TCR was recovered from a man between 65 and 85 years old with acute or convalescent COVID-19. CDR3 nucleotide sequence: TGCGCCAGCAGCTTGTTACAGGCCAGGGACAATAATTCACCCCTCCACTTT. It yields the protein CASSLLQARDNNSPLHF.